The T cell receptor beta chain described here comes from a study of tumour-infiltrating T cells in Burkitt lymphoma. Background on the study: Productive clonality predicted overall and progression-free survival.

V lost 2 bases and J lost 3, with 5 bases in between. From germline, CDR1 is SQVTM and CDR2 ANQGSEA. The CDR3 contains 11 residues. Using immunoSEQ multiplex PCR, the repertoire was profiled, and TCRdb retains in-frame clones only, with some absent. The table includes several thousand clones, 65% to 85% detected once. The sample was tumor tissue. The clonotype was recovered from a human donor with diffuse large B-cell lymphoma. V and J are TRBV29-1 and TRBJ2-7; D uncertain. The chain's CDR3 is CSVENGYEQYF. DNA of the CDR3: TGCAGCGTTGAAAACGGCTACGAGCAGTACTTC.